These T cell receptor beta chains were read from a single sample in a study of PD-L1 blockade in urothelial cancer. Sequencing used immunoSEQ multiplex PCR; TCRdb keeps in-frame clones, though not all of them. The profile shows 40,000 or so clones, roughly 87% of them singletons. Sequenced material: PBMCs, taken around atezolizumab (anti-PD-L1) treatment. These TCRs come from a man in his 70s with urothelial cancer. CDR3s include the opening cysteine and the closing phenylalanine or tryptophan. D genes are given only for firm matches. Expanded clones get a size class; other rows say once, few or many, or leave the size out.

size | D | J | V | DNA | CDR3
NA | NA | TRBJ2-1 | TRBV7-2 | TGTGCCAGCAGCTTAGGTAGGGGGGGGTCCTACAATGAGCAGTTCTTC | CASSLGRGGSYNEQFF
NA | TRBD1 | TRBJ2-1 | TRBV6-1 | TGTGCCAGCAGTGGAATCCGGGACAGGGATGAGCAGTTCTTC | CASSGIRDRDEQFF
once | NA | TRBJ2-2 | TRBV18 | TGTGCCAGCCGGGGGATGGGCGCCACCGGGGAGCTGTTTTTT | CASRGMGATGELFF
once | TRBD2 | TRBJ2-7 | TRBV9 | TGTGCCAGCAGCGTGGGCCGGACTAGCGGGAGATACGAGCAGTACTTC | CASSVGRTSGRYEQYF
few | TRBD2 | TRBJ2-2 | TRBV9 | TGTGCCAGCAGCGTCTCTAGCGGGAGGGACACCGGGGAGCTGTTTTTT | CASSVSSGRDTGELFF
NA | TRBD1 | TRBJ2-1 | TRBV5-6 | TGTGCCAGCAGCTCGATCCGGACAGGGGGCGCGGATGAGCAGTTCTTC | CASSSIRTGGADEQFF
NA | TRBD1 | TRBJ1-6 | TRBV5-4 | TGTGCCAGCAGCTTGGACAGGGGGGGATCACCCCTCCACTTT | CASSLDRGGSPLHF
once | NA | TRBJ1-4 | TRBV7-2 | TGTGCCAGCAGCTTAGATGGGCGAAGTGAAAAACTGTTTTTT | CASSLDGRSEKLFF
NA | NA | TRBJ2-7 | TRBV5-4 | TGTGCCAGCAGCTTGGATCAGTACGAGCAGTACTTC | CASSLDQYEQYF
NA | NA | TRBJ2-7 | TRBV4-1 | TGCGCCAGCAGCCAAGCCAGGGGGGCCTACGAGCAGTACTTC | CASSQARGAYEQYF
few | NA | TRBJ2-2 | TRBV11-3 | TGTGCCAGCAGCCTATACACCGGGGAGCTGTTTTTT | CASSLYTGELFF
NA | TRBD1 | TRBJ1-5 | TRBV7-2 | TGTGCCAGCAGCTTCACTGGGGGCAGGGGGCTTGGTCAGCCCCAGCATTTT | CASSFTGGRGLGQPQHF
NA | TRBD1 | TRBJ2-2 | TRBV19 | TGTGCCAGTAGCCAGACAGGGGACACCGGGGAGCTGTTTTTT | CASSQTGDTGELFF
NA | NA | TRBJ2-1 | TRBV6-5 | TGTGCCAGCAGTTCGCAGGGGGGGCAGTTCTTC | CASSSQGGQFF
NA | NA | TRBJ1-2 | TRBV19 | TGTGCCAGCCAAGGAATCGGACAGAAGACTTTTAACTATGGCTACACCTTC | CASQGIGQKTFNYGYTF
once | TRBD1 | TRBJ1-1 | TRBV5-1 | TGCGCCAGCAGCGGACAGGGGCGCGGGAACACTGAAGCTTTCTTT | CASSGQGRGNTEAFF
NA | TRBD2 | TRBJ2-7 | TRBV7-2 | TGTGCCAGCAGCTTAAGGCTAGCGGGGGAGAGCTCCTACGAGCAGTACTTC | CASSLRLAGESSYEQYF
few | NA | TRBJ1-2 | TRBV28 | TGTGCCAGCAGTTTAATGGCAGGCCTGAAGATTAACTATGGCTACACCTTC | CASSLMAGLKINYGYTF
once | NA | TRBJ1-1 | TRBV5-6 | TGTGCCAGCAGCTCAGGGTTCTTTTCTGAAGCTTTCTTT | CASSSGFFSEAFF
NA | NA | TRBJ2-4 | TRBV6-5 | TGTGCCAGCAGTTACCTAGGCAGCCAAAACATTCAGTACTTC | CASSYLGSQNIQYF
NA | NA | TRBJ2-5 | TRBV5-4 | TGTGCCAGCAGCTTGGAGGCCTCGGGAGAGACCCAGTACTTC | CASSLEASGETQYF
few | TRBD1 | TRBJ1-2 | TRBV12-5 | TGTGCTAGTGCTTTGACAGGGGAGTATGGCTACACCTTC | CASALTGEYGYTF
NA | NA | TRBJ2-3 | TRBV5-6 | TGTGCCAGCAGCACCCGACAGACAGATACGCAGTATTTT | CASSTRQTDTQYF
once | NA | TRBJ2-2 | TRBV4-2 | TGTGCCAGCAGCCAAGCCCGGAGGGACACCGGGGAGCTGTTTTTT | CASSQARRDTGELFF
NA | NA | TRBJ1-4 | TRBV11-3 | TGTGCCAGCAGCTTAGATCGGACAGTTTCTAATGAAAAACTGTTTTTT | CASSLDRTVSNEKLFF
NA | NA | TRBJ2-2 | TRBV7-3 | TGTGCCAGCAGCTTTGGCGGGGCAAACGGGGAGCTGTTTTTT | CASSFGGANGELFF
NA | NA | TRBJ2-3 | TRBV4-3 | TGCGCCAGCAGCCGGTCTGGGGGCGCAGATACGCAGTATTTT | CASSRSGGADTQYF
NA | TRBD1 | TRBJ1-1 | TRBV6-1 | TGTGCCAGCAGTCCAGAGACAGGGAAAGCTTTCTTT | CASSPETGKAFF
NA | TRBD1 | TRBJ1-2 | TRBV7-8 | TGTGCCAGCAGCCCCCGGACAGGACTCTATGGCTACACCTTC | CASSPRTGLYGYTF
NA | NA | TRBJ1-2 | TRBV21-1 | TGTGCCAGCAGCTACTGGGGAACTGGGAGGGCTTATGGCTACACCTTC | CASSYWGTGRAYGYTF
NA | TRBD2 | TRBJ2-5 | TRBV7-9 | TGTGCCAGCAGCTTAGCTAGCGGGGGCCAAGAGACCCAGTACTTC | CASSLASGGQETQYF
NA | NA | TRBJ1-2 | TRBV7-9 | TGTGCCAGCAGCTGGCGTCGAGGAGGCTACACCTTC | CASSWRRGGYTF
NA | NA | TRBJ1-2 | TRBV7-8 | TGTGCCAGCAGCGAGGAGACGGACTACTATGGCTACACCTTC | CASSEETDYYGYTF